This entry is about one TCR beta chain. As originally analysed: Nucleated cell counts were estimated from reference gene primer amplification. Assay: immunoSEQ multiplex PCR; the TCRdb copy retains only in-frame clones and omits some. The V and J calls and clone size come from that table; D and trimming were worked out from the DNA. Of 100,000 to 120,000 clones in the sample, 70% to 90% were seen once. This record comes from a study of blood T cell repertoires in COVID-19. About the research overall: Researchers got acute and convalescent COVID-19 samples from the United States, Italy and Spain. Sources were T cells, B-cell-depleted T cells, or PBMCs; the material itself was cDNA or gDNA.

V was shortened by 1 base and J by 8 bases, with 17 bases between the two germline ends. Germline V gives CDR1 SGHTA, CDR2 FQGNSA. This CDR3 spans 15 amino acids. The origin of this receptor is a woman in her 70s who had recovered from COVID-19. Material for sequencing was peripheral blood. This chain joins TRBV7-2 and TRBJ1-1; D call uncertain. This CDR3 is CASSLEVGGIGEAFF. The DNA for the CDR3 is TGTGCCAGCAGCTTAGAGGTGGGAGGGATCGGAGAAGCTTTCTTT.